This is a list of T cell receptor beta chains from one sample in a study of Tregs in tolerant kidney transplant recipients. Some clones are missing from TCRdb's copy, which holds only in-frame ones; the method was immunoSEQ multiplex PCR. The data hold tens of thousands of clones, with 93% observed a single time. Sequencing was performed on CD4+ T cells from blood, taken before the transplant. Source of these receptors: a human donor who received a combined kidney and bone marrow transplant. CDR3s include the opening cysteine and the closing phenylalanine or tryptophan. D genes are given only for firm matches. Expanded clones are given a class, and other clones once, few, many or no size at all.

v_gene,j_gene,d_gene,abundance,CDR3aa,CDR3nt
TRBV5-6,TRBJ2-2,TRBD1,-,CASSLDPTGVGELFF,TGTGCCAGCAGCTTGGATCCGACAGGGGTGGGGGAGCTGTTTTTT
TRBV19,TRBJ2-7,TRBD1,-,CASSIIGGSDEQYF,TGTGCCAGTAGTATCATAGGGGGCAGCGACGAGCAGTACTTC
TRBV2,TRBJ1-5,TRBD1,-,CASRPTGGRQPQHF,TGTGCCAGCAGGCCGACAGGGGGACGTCAGCCCCAGCATTTT
TRBV18,TRBJ1-1,-,-,CASFQGWTEAFF,TGTGCCAGCTTTCAGGGTTGGACTGAAGCTTTCTTT
TRBV11-3,TRBJ2-3,TRBD2,-,CASSSPSGRSTDTQYF,TGTGCCAGCAGCTCCCCTAGCGGGAGGAGCACAGATACGCAGTATTTT
TRBV7-8,TRBJ2-5,TRBD1,-,CASSLDREETQYF,TGTGCCAGCAGTCTAGACAGGGAAGAGACCCAGTACTTC
TRBV5-1,TRBJ2-3,-,-,CASSLEGATSTDTQYF,TGCGCCAGCAGCTTGGAAGGGGCCACCAGCACAGATACGCAGTATTTT
TRBV14,TRBJ2-5,-,-,CASTSGEYGETQYF,TGTGCCAGCACCTCGGGGGAATATGGAGAGACCCAGTACTTC
TRBV11-3,TRBJ2-1,-,once,CASGQPLYNEQFF,TGTGCCAGCGGCCAACCCCTTTACAATGAGCAGTTCTTC
TRBV19,TRBJ2-1,TRBD2,-,CASSIVTSGGAGEQFF,TGTGCCAGTAGTATAGTTACTAGCGGGGGGGCGGGGGAGCAGTTCTTC
TRBV4-3,TRBJ1-1,-,-,CASSQGTSRLNTEAFF,TGCGCCAGCAGCCAAGGCACTTCCCGGTTGAACACTGAAGCTTTCTTT
TRBV18,TRBJ1-4,-,-,CASSPFGGEKLFF,TGTGCCAGCTCACCATTCGGGGGTGAAAAACTGTTTTTT
TRBV11-3,TRBJ2-1,-,-,CASSFDAKANEQFF,TGTGCCAGCAGCTTCGACGCGAAAGCGAATGAGCAGTTCTTC
TRBV9,TRBJ1-4,-,-,CASSVGIGEKLFF,TGTGCCAGCAGCGTCGGGATCGGTGAAAAACTGTTTTTT
TRBV19,TRBJ1-5,TRBD1,-,CASSTQGVITQPQHF,TGTGCCAGTAGTACACAGGGGGTTATCACTCAGCCCCAGCATTTT
TRBV7-2,TRBJ2-5,TRBD2,-,CASSLFGGSSRETQYF,TGTGCCAGCAGCTTATTTGGCGGGAGCTCGAGGGAGACCCAGTACTTC
TRBV5-3,TRBJ2-7,-,-,CARSLVPSCSYEQYF,TGTGCCAGAAGCTTGGTGCCTAGCTGTTCCTACGAGCAGTACTTC
TRBV2,TRBJ2-7,-,-,CASSATDYEQYF,TGTGCCAGCAGTGCCACAGATTACGAGCAGTACTTC
TRBV7-3,TRBJ2-2,TRBD2,-,CASSLRDGSSGGTTGELFF,TGTGCCAGCAGCTTAAGGGATGGATCGAGCGGGGGGACCACCGGGGAGCTGTTTTTT
TRBV7-9,TRBJ1-1,TRBD1,once,CASSLGQGTDTEAFF,TGTGCCAGCAGCTTAGGACAGGGGACGGACACTGAAGCTTTCTTT
TRBV5-1,TRBJ2-1,-,-,CASSPRVDNEQFF,TGCGCCAGCAGCCCCAGGGTCGACAATGAGCAGTTCTTC
TRBV29-1,TRBJ1-5,-,-,CSVAGVWGHLGNQPQHF,TGCAGCGTTGCAGGGGTTTGGGGGCATTTAGGCAATCAGCCCCAGCATTTT
TRBV4-1,TRBJ2-3,-,-,CASSRRETTDTQYF,TGCGCCAGCAGCCGCCGGGAGACCACAGATACGCAGTATTTT
TRBV30,TRBJ2-1,TRBD2,-,CAWSVATSRYNEQFF,TGTGCCTGGAGTGTAGCGACTAGCCGCTACAATGAGCAGTTCTTC
TRBV28,TRBJ1-5,TRBD1,once,CASRSVQGYSNQPQHF,TGTGCCAGCAGGTCCGTACAGGGGTATAGCAATCAGCCCCAGCATTTT
TRBV11-2,TRBJ1-6,-,-,CASSLSPSGSYNSPLHF,TGTGCCAGCAGCTTAAGCCCATCGGGCTCCTATAATTCACCCCTCCACTTT
TRBV7-2,TRBJ2-1,TRBD1,-,CASSLSGGRENEQFF,TGTGCCAGCAGCTTATCAGGGGGAAGGGAGAATGAGCAGTTCTTC
TRBV4-3,TRBJ1-2,-,-,CASSQDRRTVNYGYTF,TGCGCCAGCAGCCAAGATAGGCGGACAGTTAACTATGGCTACACCTTC
TRBV4-3,TRBJ2-2,TRBD2,-,CASSRGGAIAGELFF,TGCGCCAGCAGCCGCGGGGGAGCCATAGCCGGGGAGCTGTTTTTT
TRBV7-2,TRBJ2-1,TRBD2,once,CASSPGTSVGRHNEQFF,TGTGCCAGCAGCCCAGGGACTAGCGTAGGGCGGCACAATGAGCAGTTCTTC
TRBV4-2,TRBJ2-2,TRBD1,-,CASSPMAGQGDTGELFF,TGTGCCAGCAGCCCCATGGCGGGACAGGGTGACACCGGGGAGCTGTTTTTT